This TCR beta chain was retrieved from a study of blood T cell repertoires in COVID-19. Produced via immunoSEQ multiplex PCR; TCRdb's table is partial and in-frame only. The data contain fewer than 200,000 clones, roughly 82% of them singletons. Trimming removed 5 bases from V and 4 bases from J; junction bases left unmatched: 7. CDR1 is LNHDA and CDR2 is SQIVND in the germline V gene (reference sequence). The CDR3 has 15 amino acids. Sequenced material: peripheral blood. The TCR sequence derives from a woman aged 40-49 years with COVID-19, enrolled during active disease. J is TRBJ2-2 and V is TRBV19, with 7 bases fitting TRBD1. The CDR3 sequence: CASSVTGAPTGELFF. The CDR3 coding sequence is TGTGCCAGTAGTGTTACAGGGGCACCCACCGGGGAGCTGTTTTTT.